This TCR beta chain comes out of a study of Ad26.COV2.S vaccination and SARS-CoV-2 variants. Study in general: The study gave Ad26.COV2.S intramuscularly, once or twice 56 days apart.

V lost 6 bases and J lost 4; bases outside the gene matches: 6. The V gene's germline CDR1 is MNHEY and CDR2 SMNVEV (reference sequence). The CDR3 runs 15 residues. On this clone: The target antigen is unknown.

The study, taken as a whole, reports: Placebo recipients showed lower spike-specific TCR breadth than vaccinees. Possible underestimation of total T cell responses by the TCR breadth and depth analyses was noted.

TCRdb's copy holds only in-frame clones and misses some; the assay was immunoSEQ multiplex PCR. This table holds 400,000 or so clones, 70% to 90% found once. Treatment denoted: some 19 received Ad26.COV2.S at low or high dose, single or two shots; 5 received placebo; per-sample allocation not given. Collection of the samples took place on day 63 after the first injection of vaccine or placebo. Cohort 1b enrolled adults aged 18-55 years in Boston. The source is a person aged 18-60 years who received the Ad26.COV2.S COVID-19 vaccine or a placebo. This specimen consisted of peripheral blood, obtained in a trial of Ad26.COV2.S vaccine versus placebo. The chain employs TRBV27 and TRBJ2-3; 11 positions agree with TRBD2. CDR3 nucleotide sequence: TGTGCCAGCAGGAATCGACTAGCGGGGTCAGATACGCAGTATTTT. It yields the protein CASRNRLAGSDTQYF.